This T cell receptor beta chain was identified during a study of T-cell memory formation after mild COVID-19. Study as a whole: TCR clusters were largely donor specific. Points from the study as a whole: Memory sampled before infection contained some responding clones, suggesting cross-reactive memory joined.

Germline CDR1 and CDR2: SGHVS and FQNEAQ. This CDR3 has 18 amino acids. Trimming removed 3 bases from V and 3 bases from J; junction bases left unmatched: 10. This clonotype is judged medium-sized. Its antigen is still unknown. Libraries for TCRalpha and TCRbeta carried sample barcodes and unique molecular identifiers via 5'RACE. TCRdb fed the 5' RACE reads into MiXCR, producing one record per CDR3 protein. The sample records around 5,000 distinct CDR3 sequences, about 42% being singletons. The material sequenced was PBMCs or a T cell subset sorted from them (not recorded which). This sequence joins TRBV7-8 and TRBJ2-2; 10 bases fit TRBD1. The sequence was obtained from an adult who had mild COVID-19 (a few samples of this study predate the infection). Cell type and time point are not known. The CDR3 coding sequence is TGTGCCAGCAGCTTTGACAGGGGGCTCGGGGTGGACACCGGGGAGCTGTTTTTT. The encoded protein is CASSFDRGLGVDTGELFF.